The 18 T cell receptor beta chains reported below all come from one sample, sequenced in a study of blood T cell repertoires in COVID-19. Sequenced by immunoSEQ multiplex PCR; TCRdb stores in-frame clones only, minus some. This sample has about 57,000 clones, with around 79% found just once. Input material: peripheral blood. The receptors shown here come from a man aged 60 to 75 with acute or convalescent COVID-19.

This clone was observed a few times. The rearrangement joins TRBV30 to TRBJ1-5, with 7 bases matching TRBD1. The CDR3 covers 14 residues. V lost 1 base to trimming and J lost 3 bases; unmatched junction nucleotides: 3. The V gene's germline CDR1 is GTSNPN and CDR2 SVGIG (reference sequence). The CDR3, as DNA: TGTGCCTGGAGTGGGGGACAGAACAATCAGCCCCAGCATTTT. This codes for CAWSGGQNNQPQHF. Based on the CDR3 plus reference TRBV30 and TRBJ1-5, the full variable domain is SQTIHQWPATLVQPVGSPLSLECTVEGTSNPNLYWYRQAAGRGLQLLFYSVGIGQISSEVPQNLSASRPQDRQFILSSKKLLLSDSGFYLCAWSGGQNNQPQHFGDGTRLSIL.

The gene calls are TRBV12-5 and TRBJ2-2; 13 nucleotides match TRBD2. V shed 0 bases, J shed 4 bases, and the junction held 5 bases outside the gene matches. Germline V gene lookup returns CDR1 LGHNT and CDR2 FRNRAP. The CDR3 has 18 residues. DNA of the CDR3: TGTGCTAGTGGTTTGGTACTAGCGGGAGGGCATGTCACCGGGGAGCTGTTTTTT. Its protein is CASGLVLAGGHVTGELFF. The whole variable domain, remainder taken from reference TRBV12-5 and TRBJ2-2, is DARVTQTPRHKVTEMGQEVTMRCQPILGHNTVFWYRQTMMQGLELLAYFRNRAPLDDSGMPKDRFSAEMPDATLATLKIQPSEPRDSAVYFCASGLVLAGGHVTGELFFGEGSRLTVL.

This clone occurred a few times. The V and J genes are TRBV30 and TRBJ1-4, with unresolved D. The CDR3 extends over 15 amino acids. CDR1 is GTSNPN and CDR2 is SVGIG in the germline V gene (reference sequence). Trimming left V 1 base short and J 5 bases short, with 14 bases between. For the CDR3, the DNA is TGTGCCTGGAGTGCCTCGGGAGGTCCCAATGAAAAACTGTTTTTT. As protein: CAWSASGGPNEKLFF.

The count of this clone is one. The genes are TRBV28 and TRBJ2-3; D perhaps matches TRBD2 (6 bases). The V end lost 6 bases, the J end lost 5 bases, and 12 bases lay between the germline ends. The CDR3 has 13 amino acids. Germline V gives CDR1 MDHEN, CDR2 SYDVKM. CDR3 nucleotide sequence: TGTGCCAGCAGGACCCACGGGGGAGATACGCAGTATTTT. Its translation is CASRTHGGDTQYF.

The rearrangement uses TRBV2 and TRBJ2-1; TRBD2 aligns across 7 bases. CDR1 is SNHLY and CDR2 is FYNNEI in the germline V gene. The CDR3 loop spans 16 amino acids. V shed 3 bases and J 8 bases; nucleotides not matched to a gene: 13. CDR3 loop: CASSDAGVGGEDEQFF. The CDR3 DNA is TGTGCCAGCAGTGACGCGGGAGTGGGGGGAGAGGATGAGCAGTTCTTC.

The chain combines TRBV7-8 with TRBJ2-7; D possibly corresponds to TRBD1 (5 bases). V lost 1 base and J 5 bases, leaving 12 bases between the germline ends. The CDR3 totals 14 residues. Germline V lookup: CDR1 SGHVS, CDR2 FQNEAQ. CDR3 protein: CASSLGYGRDEQYF. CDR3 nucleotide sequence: TGTGCCAGCAGCTTAGGATATGGCAGGGACGAGCAGTACTTC. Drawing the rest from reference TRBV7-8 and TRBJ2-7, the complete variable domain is GAGVSQSPRYKVAKRGQDVALRCDPISGHVSLFWYQQALGQGPEFLTYFQNEAQLDKSGLPSDRFFAERPEGSVSTLKIQRTQQEDSAVYLCASSLGYGRDEQYFGPGTRLTVT.

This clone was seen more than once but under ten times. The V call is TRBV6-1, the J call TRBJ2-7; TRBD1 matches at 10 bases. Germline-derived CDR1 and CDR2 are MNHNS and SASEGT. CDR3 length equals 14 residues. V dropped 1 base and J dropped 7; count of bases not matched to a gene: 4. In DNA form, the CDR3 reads TGTGCCAGCAGTGAAGGGACAGGGGGGAGTGAGCAGTACTTC. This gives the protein CASSEGTGGSEQYF.

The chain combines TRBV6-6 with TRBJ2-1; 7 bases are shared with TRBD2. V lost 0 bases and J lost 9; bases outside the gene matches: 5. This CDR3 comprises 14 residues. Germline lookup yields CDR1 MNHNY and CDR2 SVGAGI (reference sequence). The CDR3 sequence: CASSYSSGTGEQFF. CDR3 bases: TGTGCCAGCAGTTACTCGAGCGGGACTGGTGAGCAGTTCTTC.

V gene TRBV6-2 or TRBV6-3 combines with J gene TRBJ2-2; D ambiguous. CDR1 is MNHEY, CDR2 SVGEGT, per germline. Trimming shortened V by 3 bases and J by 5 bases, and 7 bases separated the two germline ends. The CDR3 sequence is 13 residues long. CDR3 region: CASSYPGTGELFF. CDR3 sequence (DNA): TGTGCCAGCAGTTATCCCGGGACCGGGGAGCTGTTTTTT.

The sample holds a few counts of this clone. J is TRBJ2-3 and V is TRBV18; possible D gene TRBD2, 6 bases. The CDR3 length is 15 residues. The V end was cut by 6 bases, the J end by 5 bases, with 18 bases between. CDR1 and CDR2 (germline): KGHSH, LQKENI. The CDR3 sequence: CASSPWEVGEDTQYF. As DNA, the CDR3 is TGTGCCAGCTCTCCCTGGGAGGTGGGAGAAGATACGCAGTATTTT.

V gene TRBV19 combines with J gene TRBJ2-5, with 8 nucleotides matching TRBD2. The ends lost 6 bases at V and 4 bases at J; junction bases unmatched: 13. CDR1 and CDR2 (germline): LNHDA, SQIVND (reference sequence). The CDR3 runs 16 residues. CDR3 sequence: CASSQGGAGAGETQYF. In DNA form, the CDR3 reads TGTGCCAGTAGCCAGGGCGGAGCGGGAGCTGGAGAGACCCAGTACTTC.

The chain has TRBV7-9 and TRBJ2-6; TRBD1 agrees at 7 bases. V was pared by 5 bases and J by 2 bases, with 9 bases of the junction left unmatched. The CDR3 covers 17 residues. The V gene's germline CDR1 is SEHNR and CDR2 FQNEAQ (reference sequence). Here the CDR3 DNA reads TGTGCCAGCAGCGCAACGGAGACAGGGACTGGGGCCAACGTCCTGACTTTC. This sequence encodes CASSATETGTGANVLTF.

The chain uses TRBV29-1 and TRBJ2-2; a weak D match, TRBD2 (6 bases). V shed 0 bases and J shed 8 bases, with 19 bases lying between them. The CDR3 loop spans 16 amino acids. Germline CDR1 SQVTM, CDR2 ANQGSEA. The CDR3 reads CSVEDAGTGLKGELFF. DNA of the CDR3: TGCAGCGTTGAAGACGCGGGAACGGGGCTTAAGGGGGAGCTGTTTTTT.

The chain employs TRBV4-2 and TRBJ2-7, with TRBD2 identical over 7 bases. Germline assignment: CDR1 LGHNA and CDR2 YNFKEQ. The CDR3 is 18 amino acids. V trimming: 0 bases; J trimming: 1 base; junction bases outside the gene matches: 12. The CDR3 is CASSQDLLAVAGSYEQYF. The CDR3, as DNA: TGTGCCAGCAGCCAAGATCTCCTAGCGGTTGCTGGGTCCTACGAGCAGTACTTC.

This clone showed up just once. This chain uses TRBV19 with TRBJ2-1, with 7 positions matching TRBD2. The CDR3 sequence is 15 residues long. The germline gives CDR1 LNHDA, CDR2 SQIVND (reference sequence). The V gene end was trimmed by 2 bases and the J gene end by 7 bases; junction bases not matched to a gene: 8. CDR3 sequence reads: CASSILGTGGNEQFF. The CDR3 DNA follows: TGTGCCAGTAGTATATTGGGGACGGGAGGAAATGAGCAGTTCTTC.

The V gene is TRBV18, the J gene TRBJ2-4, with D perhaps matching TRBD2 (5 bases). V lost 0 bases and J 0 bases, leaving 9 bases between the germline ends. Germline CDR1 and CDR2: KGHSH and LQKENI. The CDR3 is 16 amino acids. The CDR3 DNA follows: TGTGCCAGCTCACCACCGAGCGGACTAGCCAAAAACATTCAGTACTTC. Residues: CASSPPSGLAKNIQYF.

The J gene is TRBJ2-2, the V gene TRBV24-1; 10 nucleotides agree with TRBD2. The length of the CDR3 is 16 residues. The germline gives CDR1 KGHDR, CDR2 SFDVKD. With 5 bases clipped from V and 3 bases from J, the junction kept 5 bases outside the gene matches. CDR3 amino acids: CATSGRLAGDTGELFF. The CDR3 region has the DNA TGTGCCACCAGTGGTAGACTAGCGGGCGACACCGGGGAGCTGTTTTTT.

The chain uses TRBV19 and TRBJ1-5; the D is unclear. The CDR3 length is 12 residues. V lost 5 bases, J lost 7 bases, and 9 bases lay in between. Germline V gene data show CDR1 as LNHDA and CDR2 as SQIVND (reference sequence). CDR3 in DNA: TGTGCCAGTAGTCCCCGCGGGCAGCCCCAGCATTTT. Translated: CASSPRGQPQHF.